This T cell receptor (beta chain) was identified during a study of OX40 agonist ivuxolimab in advanced cancers. Profiling relied on immunoSEQ multiplex PCR, and the TCRdb table lists in-frame clones only, not all of them. The data show roughly 79,000 clones, roughly 85% seen once. V was shortened by 5 bases and J by 0 bases, with 10 bases between the two germline ends. The germline V gene encodes CDR1 SGHTA and CDR2 FQGNSA. CDR3 length: 14 residues. The gene calls are TRBV7-2 and TRBJ2-5; the D gene is possibly TRBD2 (6 bases). The input for sequencing was CD4+ or CD8+ T cells sorted from blood, taken in a trial of the OX40 agonist ivuxolimab. The sequence was obtained from an adult with an advanced solid tumor such as melanoma, head and neck, liver or kidney cancer. CDR3 amino acids: CASSGGWYQETQYF. CDR3 DNA: TGTGCCAGCAGCGGGGGGTGGTACCAAGAGACCCAGTACTTC.